This passage covers 17 T cell receptor beta chains from one sample sequenced in a study of blood T cell repertoires in COVID-19. TCRdb keeps only in-frame clones here, not all; method: immunoSEQ multiplex PCR. The data hold hundreds of thousands of clones, with around 86% observed a single time. The sequenced material came from peripheral blood. These receptors came from a woman in her forties who had recovered from COVID-19.

The rearrangement joins TRBV5-3 to TRBJ2-7; possible D gene TRBD2, 5 bases. Being an ORF, TRBV5-3 has a function that is uncertain. The CDR3 contains 15 residues. V shed 0 bases and J shed 3 bases, with 13 bases lying between them. CDR3 in amino acids: CARSLACKRDYEQYF. CDR3 coding DNA: TGTGCCAGAAGCTTGGCCTGTAAACGGGACTACGAGCAGTACTTC.

V gene TRBV7-9 combines with J gene TRBJ1-1, with 10 bases that match TRBD1. This CDR3 comprises 15 residues. The germline V gene encodes CDR1 SEHNR and CDR2 FQNEAQ (reference sequence). The ends lost 6 bases at V and 4 bases at J; junction bases unmatched: 8. CDR3 coding DNA: TGTGCCAGCAGAAAATCTGGACAGGGGGGCACTGAAGCTTTCTTT. This translates into CASRKSGQGGTEAFF.

V gene TRBV30 combines with J gene TRBJ1-3, with unresolved D. Per germline, CDR1 GTSNPN and CDR2 SVGIG (reference sequence). V was clipped by 0 bases and J by 0 bases, with 9 bases between them. The CDR3 is 15 amino acids. The CDR3 bases are TGTGCCTGGAGTGTCAAGAGGAGCTCTGGAAACACCATATATTTT. It is translated as CAWSVKRSSGNTIYF. Looking up the rest from reference TRBV30 and TRBJ1-3 gives the full variable domain: SQTIHQWPATLVQPVGSPLSLECTVEGTSNPNLYWYRQAAGRGLQLLFYSVGIGQISSEVPQNLSASRPQDRQFILSSKKLLLSDSGFYLCAWSVKRSSGNTIYFGEGSWLTVV.

The chain recombines TRBV11-3 with TRBJ2-7, with 7 nucleotides matching TRBD2. Germline CDR1 is SGHNT and CDR2 is YENEEA. The CDR3 is 15 amino acids. The V and J ends lost 2 bases and 3 bases, in that order; junction bases with no gene match: 7. The CDR3 spells CASSLSGGGFYEQYF. The CDR3 bases are TGTGCCAGCAGCTTATCTGGCGGGGGTTTCTACGAGCAGTACTTC.

This sequence joins TRBV6-4 and TRBJ1-2; perhaps TRBD1 as D (5 bases). Germline CDR1 is MRHNA and CDR2 is SNTAGT. With 2 bases removed from V and 5 bases from J, the gap between germline ends came to 9 bases. CDR3 length: 13 amino acids. The CDR3 nucleotides are TGTGCCAGCAGTGACGAGGAGGGGTATGGCTACACCTTC. This encodes CASSDEEGYGYTF.

The gene calls are TRBV5-1 and TRBJ2-7, with D tentatively TRBD2 (6 bases). CDR3 length equals 14 residues. V was trimmed by 3 bases and J by 1 base, leaving 11 bases between them. CDR1 and CDR2 from the germline V gene are SGHRS and YFSETQ. Here the CDR3 reads CASSSDGSSYEQYF. Here the CDR3 DNA reads TGCGCCAGCAGCTCGGACGGGAGTTCCTACGAGCAGTACTTC.

Regarding this clone: The sample has other DNA sequences that encode this CDR3 too. The chain uses TRBV5-1 and TRBJ2-3, with D maybe TRBD2 (6 bases). Germline lookup yields CDR1 SGHRS and CDR2 YFSETQ. Between the trimmed V and J ends, which lost 2 bases and 0 bases, there was a span of 10 bases. The CDR3 is made up of 15 amino acids. The CDR3 here is CASSFGGASTDTQYF. CDR3 sequence (DNA): TGCGCCAGCAGCTTCGGGGGAGCCAGCACAGATACGCAGTATTTT. The full variable domain, with the rest looked up from reference TRBV5-1 and TRBJ2-3, is KAGVTQTPRYLIKTRGQQVTLSCSPISGHRSVSWYQQTPGQGLQFLFEYFSETQRNKGNFPGRFSGRQFSNSRSEMNVSTLELGDSALYLCASSFGGASTDTQYFGPGTRLTVL.

V usage is TRBV15 and J usage is TRBJ2-7; D remains unclear. The ends were cut back, 2 bases at V and 5 bases at J, with 13 bases in the middle. In germline, CDR1 is LNHNV, CDR2 YYDKDF (reference sequence). The CDR3 runs 14 residues. This CDR3 is CATSRYSQVDEQYF. The CDR3 DNA reads TGTGCCACCAGCAGATATTCCCAGGTCGACGAGCAGTACTTC.

V is TRBV7-8 and J is TRBJ1-6; unclear D gene. CDR1 SGHVS and CDR2 FQNEAQ come from the germline V gene. The CDR3 is 13 amino acids. Trimming took off 5 bases at V and 10 bases at J, with 12 bases between the two ends. The DNA for the CDR3 is TGTGCCAGCAGCCCCATTCCGGGATCACCCCTCCACTTT. As protein: CASSPIPGSPLHF.

Details on this clone: Other DNA sequences in this specimen translate into the identical CDR3. This chain joins TRBV18 and TRBJ1-6, with no clear D. The CDR3 covers 14 residues. Germline V gene sequence: CDR1 KGHSH, CDR2 LQKENI. The V end was cut by 3 bases, the J end by 0 bases, with 3 bases between. The CDR3 nucleotides are TGTGCCAGCTCACCGAGCTCCTATAATTCACCCCTCCACTTT. It encodes CASSPSSYNSPLHF.

V is TRBV19 and J is TRBJ2-5; a possible D gene is TRBD2 (7 bases). Germline CDR1 is LNHDA and CDR2 is SQIVND (reference sequence). Trimming cost V 7 bases and J 3 bases, with 15 bases left between them. The CDR3 is made up of 14 amino acids. CDR3 amino acids: CASMGGGQEETQYF. In DNA, the CDR3 is TGTGCCAGTATGGGCGGGGGCCAGGAAGAGACCCAGTACTTC. Full variable domain (rest looked up from reference TRBV19 and TRBJ2-5): DGGITQSPKYLFRKEGQNVTLSCEQNLNHDAMYWYRQDPGQGLRLIYYSQIVNDFQKGDIAEGYSVSREKKESFPLTVTSAQKNPTAFYLCASMGGGQEETQYFGPGTRLLVL.

This chain uses TRBV27 with TRBJ2-7; tentatively, D is TRBD1 (6 bases). CDR1 is MNHEY, CDR2 SMNVEV, per germline (reference sequence). V dropped 6 bases and J dropped 6 bases, with 18 bases sitting between them. The CDR3 is 14 amino acids. Here the CDR3 reads CASSRDTARGEQYF. The CDR3 DNA sequence: TGTGCCAGCAGCCGGGACACTGCAAGGGGCGAGCAGTACTTC.

Note on this clone: An end of the junction differs from the germline gene, which may be a read error. This rearrangement joins TRBV13 to TRBJ2-3, with 10 bases identical to TRBD1. In germline, CDR1 is PRHDT, CDR2 FYEKMQ (reference sequence). The CDR3 runs 15 residues. The DNA for the CDR3 is TGTGCCAGCAGCCTAGGGACAGGGGTCGCAGATACGCAGTATTTT. It yields the protein CASSLGTGVADTQYF.

The chain has TRBV18 and TRBJ2-7; TRBD1 aligns across 10 bases. V dropped 6 bases and J dropped 4; count of bases not matched to a gene: 6. Germline-derived CDR1 and CDR2 are KGHSH and LQKENI. CDR3 length: 14 residues. CDR3 loop: CASSQGTGVYEQYF. The CDR3 DNA follows: TGTGCCAGCTCCCAAGGGACAGGGGTATACGAGCAGTACTTC. The full variable domain, its missing parts supplied by reference TRBV18 and TRBJ2-7, is NAGVMQNPRHLVRRRGQEARLRCSPMKGHSHVYWYRQLPEEGLKFMVYLQKENIIDESGMPKERFSAEFPKEGPSILRIQQVVRGDSAAYFCASSQGTGVYEQYFGPGTRLTVT.

The chain links TRBV20-1 to TRBJ1-5; no definite D call. Germline V gene lookup returns CDR1 DFQATT and CDR2 SNEGSKA (reference sequence). This CDR3 region has 10 residues. The ends were cut back, 5 bases at V and 11 bases at J, with 10 bases in the middle. CDR3 region: CSALDKTQHF. CDR3 coding DNA: TGCAGTGCTTTAGACAAGACCCAGCATTTT.

The chain couples TRBV18 to TRBJ2-7; D is unresolved. V gave up 3 bases and J gave up 5 bases, with 14 bases separating them. CDR1 and CDR2 from the germline V gene are KGHSH and LQKENI. The CDR3 has 14 amino acids. The CDR3 DNA reads as TGTGCCAGCTCACCCCCAGGCCCCAGCCACGAGCAGTACTTC. Residues: CASSPPGPSHEQYF.

This chain links TRBV2 with TRBJ1-6; 8 bases are a match to TRBD1. Germline V gene sequence: CDR1 SNHLY, CDR2 FYNNEI. J lost 13 bases, V lost 6 bases, and 5 bases had no gene match. This CDR3 is built from 12 residues. Here the CDR3 reads CASSDRGSPLHF. The CDR3 DNA is TGTGCCAGCAGCGACAGGGGAAGCCCCCTCCACTTT.